This is a list of T cell receptor beta chains from one sample in a study of chemoradiotherapy in HPV16-positive cancers. The data were produced by immunoSEQ multiplex PCR, yet TCRdb's version contains in-frame clones alone and is incomplete. The table records 17,000 or so clones, roughly 90% of them present only once. Sequences were derived from blood, sampled from a patient who underwent chemoradiotherapy. The receptors originated from a human donor with HPV-associated anogenital cancer. CDR3s include the opening cysteine and the closing phenylalanine or tryptophan. The D gene is left open where the match is weak. Part of the rows lack a size; the others show once, few, many or a class for expanded clones.

V gene: TRBV15
J gene: TRBJ2-6
D gene: TRBD1
clone size: NA
CDR3 DNA: TGTGCCACCAGCAGAGGGGACAGGGCTTCCTCTGGGGCCAACGTCCTGACTTTC
CDR3 protein: CATSRGDRASSGANVLTF

V gene: TRBV5-4
J gene: TRBJ1-1
D gene: NA
clone size: NA
CDR3 DNA: TGTGCCAGCAGCTTGGAGGGGGTGAACACTGAAGCTTTCTTT
CDR3 protein: CASSLEGVNTEAFF

V gene: TRBV5-4
J gene: TRBJ2-2
D gene: NA
clone size: NA
CDR3 DNA: TGTGCCAGCAGGATCACAGGGGGGGCCGGGGAGCTGTTTTTT
CDR3 protein: CASRITGGAGELFF

V gene: TRBV7-9
J gene: TRBJ2-7
D gene: NA
clone size: NA
CDR3 DNA: TGTGCCAGCAGCTTAGGCACAGACGAGCAGTACTTC
CDR3 protein: CASSLGTDEQYF

V gene: TRBV11-3
J gene: TRBJ2-1
D gene: TRBD2
clone size: NA
CDR3 DNA: TGTGCCAGCAGTTCTAGCGGCGCATACAATGAGCAGTTCTTC
CDR3 protein: CASSSSGAYNEQFF

V gene: TRBV9
J gene: TRBJ2-5
D gene: TRBD2
clone size: NA
CDR3 DNA: TGTGCCAGCAGCGCCAGACCGGGACTAGCGGGGGAAGAGACCCAGTACTTC
CDR3 protein: CASSARPGLAGEETQYF

V gene: TRBV30
J gene: TRBJ2-5
D gene: NA
clone size: NA
CDR3 DNA: TGTGCCTGGATCGGTAAGACAGACTTCCAAGAGACCCAGTACTTC
CDR3 protein: CAWIGKTDFQETQYF

V gene: TRBV7-2
J gene: TRBJ1-3
D gene: NA
clone size: NA
CDR3 DNA: TGTGCCAGCAGCACCGGGACACCCAACTCTGGAAACACCATATATTTT
CDR3 protein: CASSTGTPNSGNTIYF

V gene: TRBV5-6
J gene: TRBJ1-1
D gene: NA
clone size: NA
CDR3 DNA: TGTGCCAGCAGCTTGCCGCGGGGCACTGAAGCTTTCTTT
CDR3 protein: CASSLPRGTEAFF

V gene: TRBV2
J gene: TRBJ1-6
D gene: TRBD1
clone size: NA
CDR3 DNA: TGTGCCAGCAGTGCCCGTACGACAGGGGGGTTTAATTCACCCCTCCACTTT
CDR3 protein: CASSARTTGGFNSPLHF

V gene: TRBV6-1
J gene: TRBJ2-7
D gene: TRBD1
clone size: NA
CDR3 DNA: TGTGCCAGCACCGGGACAGGGGGCTCGGGCGAGCAGTACTTC
CDR3 protein: CASTGTGGSGEQYF

V gene: TRBV7-2
J gene: TRBJ2-5
D gene: TRBD2
clone size: NA
CDR3 DNA: TGTGCCAGCAGCGGCGGGCGGGGGGTCTCAGTAGAGACCCAGTACTTC
CDR3 protein: CASSGGRGVSVETQYF

V gene: TRBV19
J gene: TRBJ1-1
D gene: NA
clone size: NA
CDR3 DNA: TGTGCCAGTAGAACGGGCACTGAAGCTTTCTTT
CDR3 protein: CASRTGTEAFF

V gene: TRBV7-9
J gene: TRBJ1-5
D gene: NA
clone size: NA
CDR3 DNA: TGTGCCAGCAGCTTAGGAGTGAACCAGCCCCAGCATTTT
CDR3 protein: CASSLGVNQPQHF

V gene: TRBV6-1
J gene: TRBJ1-6
D gene: NA
clone size: NA
CDR3 DNA: TGTGCCAGCAGCTACGACTTAAGTTCACCCCTCCACTTT
CDR3 protein: CASSYDLSSPLHF

V gene: TRBV30
J gene: TRBJ1-4
D gene: NA
clone size: once
CDR3 DNA: TGTGCCTGGAGTTTTCAGGGCCGGGAAAAACTGTTTTTT
CDR3 protein: CAWSFQGREKLFF

V gene: TRBV28
J gene: TRBJ2-3
D gene: NA
clone size: NA
CDR3 DNA: TGTGCCAGCTCCTACAACAGGGGAGGGGGGCCTGGAGATACGCAGTATTTT
CDR3 protein: CASSYNRGGGPGDTQYF

V gene: TRBV5-4
J gene: TRBJ1-4
D gene: TRBD1
clone size: NA
CDR3 DNA: TGTGCCAGCAGCTCCGGGACAGGTGTTGAAAAACTGTTTTTT
CDR3 protein: CASSSGTGVEKLFF

V gene: TRBV7-8
J gene: TRBJ1-1
D gene: NA
clone size: NA
CDR3 DNA: TGTGCCAGCAGCTTAGCGAAGGGTGAAGCTTTCTTT
CDR3 protein: CASSLAKGEAFF

V gene: TRBV28
J gene: TRBJ1-6
D gene: TRBD1
clone size: once
CDR3 DNA: TGTGCCAGCAGTTCTCCTCTCCAAGGGGGCGACTCACCCCTCCACTTT
CDR3 protein: CASSSPLQGGDSPLHF

V gene: TRBV29-1
J gene: TRBJ2-1
D gene: TRBD1
clone size: NA
CDR3 DNA: TGCAGCGTTGAAGATGGGGACAGACTAAGCTCCTACAATGAGCAGTTCTTC
CDR3 protein: CSVEDGDRLSSYNEQFF

V gene: TRBV11-2
J gene: TRBJ2-2
D gene: NA
clone size: NA
CDR3 DNA: TGTGCCAGCAGCTTAGTACCGGGTACCGGGGAGCTGTTTTTT
CDR3 protein: CASSLVPGTGELFF

V gene: TRBV5-1
J gene: TRBJ2-3
D gene: NA
clone size: NA
CDR3 DNA: TGCGCCAGCAAGGTGCGGGGAAGCACAGATACGCAGTATTTT
CDR3 protein: CASKVRGSTDTQYF

V gene: TRBV10-3
J gene: TRBJ2-6
D gene: TRBD2
clone size: NA
CDR3 DNA: TGTGCCACACCGGGGGGACCCAACGTCCTGACTTTC
CDR3 protein: CATPGGPNVLTF

V gene: TRBV7-6
J gene: TRBJ2-7
D gene: NA
clone size: NA
CDR3 DNA: TGTGCCAGCAGCTTAGCGTCGGCAGGGGCCGACTACGAGCAGTACTTC
CDR3 protein: CASSLASAGADYEQYF

V gene: TRBV5-6
J gene: TRBJ1-1
D gene: NA
clone size: once
CDR3 DNA: TGTGCCAGCAGCTTGGGCTTGAACACTGAAGCTTTCTTT
CDR3 protein: CASSLGLNTEAFF

V gene: TRBV6-1
J gene: TRBJ2-2
D gene: NA
clone size: NA
CDR3 DNA: TGTGCCAGCAGTGTTGGTGGGCCGGGCGCCGGGGAGCTGTTTTTT
CDR3 protein: CASSVGGPGAGELFF

V gene: TRBV12-5
J gene: TRBJ1-3
D gene: NA
clone size: once
CDR3 DNA: TGTGCTAGTGGTCCGGAGGACGGGAGCTCTGGAAACACCATATATTTT
CDR3 protein: CASGPEDGSSGNTIYF

V gene: TRBV5-5
J gene: TRBJ1-3
D gene: NA
clone size: once
CDR3 DNA: TGTGCCAGCAGCGGAGGACGCGCTTTGGGGGGAAACACCATATATTTT
CDR3 protein: CASSGGRALGGNTIYF

V gene: TRBV6-1
J gene: TRBJ1-4
D gene: NA
clone size: NA
CDR3 DNA: TGTGCCAGCAGTGAAGACCGGGGGCCGAATGAAAAACTGTTTTTT
CDR3 protein: CASSEDRGPNEKLFF

V gene: TRBV6-5
J gene: TRBJ1-2
D gene: TRBD1
clone size: few
CDR3 DNA: TGTGCCAGCAGTTACGGACAGGGGGCTGGCTACACCTTC
CDR3 protein: CASSYGQGAGYTF

V gene: TRBV10-3
J gene: TRBJ2-2
D gene: NA
clone size: NA
CDR3 DNA: TGTGCCATCACCAAAGGGGGAGCGGGGTCCGGGGAGCTGTTTTTT
CDR3 protein: CAITKGGAGSGELFF

V gene: TRBV9
J gene: TRBJ2-5
D gene: TRBD2
clone size: once
CDR3 DNA: TGTGCCAGCAGCATTAGTGGGGGGGAGGGAGAGACCCAGTACTTC
CDR3 protein: CASSISGGEGETQYF

V gene: TRBV7-8
J gene: TRBJ1-2
D gene: NA
clone size: NA
CDR3 DNA: TGTGCCAGCAGCTTAGGACAGAGTAACTATGGCTACACCTTC
CDR3 protein: CASSLGQSNYGYTF

V gene: TRBV27
J gene: TRBJ1-2
D gene: NA
clone size: NA
CDR3 DNA: TGTGCCAGCAGTTCGGGACGGCTTTATGGCTACACCTTC
CDR3 protein: CASSSGRLYGYTF

V gene: TRBV2
J gene: TRBJ2-3
D gene: NA
clone size: NA
CDR3 DNA: TGTGCCAGCAGTGAGCGCACAGATACGCAGTATTTT
CDR3 protein: CASSERTDTQYF

V gene: TRBV9
J gene: TRBJ2-2
D gene: TRBD1
clone size: NA
CDR3 DNA: TGTGCCAGCAGCCCTCAGGGGACAGGGATGACCGGGGAGCTGTTTTTT
CDR3 protein: CASSPQGTGMTGELFF

V gene: TRBV7-8
J gene: TRBJ2-7
D gene: TRBD2
clone size: once
CDR3 DNA: TGTGCCAGCAGCTTAGCGTCCCTCCCGGGACTAGCGGATTACGAGCAGTACTTC
CDR3 protein: CASSLASLPGLADYEQYF

V gene: TRBV10-3
J gene: TRBJ2-1
D gene: TRBD2
clone size: once
CDR3 DNA: TGTGCCACCGATACTAGCGGGGGGGCCGGATTGGATGAGCAGTTCTTC
CDR3 protein: CATDTSGGAGLDEQFF

V gene: TRBV4-3
J gene: TRBJ1-3
D gene: NA
clone size: NA
CDR3 DNA: TGCGCCAGCAGCCAAGGAGTATCCAGTCTGGGAAACACCATATATTTT
CDR3 protein: CASSQGVSSLGNTIYF

V gene: TRBV5-4
J gene: TRBJ1-2
D gene: TRBD1
clone size: NA
CDR3 DNA: TGTGCCAGCAGCTTGGGGATGGACAGGGGTGAGGGCTACACCTTC
CDR3 protein: CASSLGMDRGEGYTF

V gene: TRBV5-4
J gene: TRBJ2-5
D gene: TRBD2
clone size: NA
CDR3 DNA: TGTGCCAGCAGCACCCCTGGGCGGGGGGGCTTGGAGACCCAGTACTTC
CDR3 protein: CASSTPGRGGLETQYF

V gene: TRBV2
J gene: TRBJ1-1
D gene: TRBD1
clone size: NA
CDR3 DNA: TGTGCCAGCAGGACCCGGACAGGGGGGGCCACTGAAGCTTTCTTT
CDR3 protein: CASRTRTGGATEAFF

V gene: TRBV27
J gene: TRBJ2-3
D gene: TRBD2
clone size: NA
CDR3 DNA: TGTGCCAGCAAGATTGGCGGGGGGTCCGATACGCAGTATTTT
CDR3 protein: CASKIGGGSDTQYF

V gene: TRBV2
J gene: TRBJ1-2
D gene: NA
clone size: once
CDR3 DNA: TGTGCCAGCAGTGAAGGGGGAGGACTCTATGGCTACACCTTC
CDR3 protein: CASSEGGGLYGYTF

V gene: TRBV7-9
J gene: TRBJ1-6
D gene: NA
clone size: few
CDR3 DNA: TGTGCCAGCAGCCATACCCTCCGAAAAGGGACTAATTCACCCCTCCACTTT
CDR3 protein: CASSHTLRKGTNSPLHF

V gene: TRBV7-9
J gene: TRBJ1-2
D gene: TRBD1
clone size: once
CDR3 DNA: TGTGCCAGCAGCTTAACAGGGGCTCTAGAAGGCTACACCTTC
CDR3 protein: CASSLTGALEGYTF

V gene: TRBV5-1
J gene: TRBJ1-2
D gene: NA
clone size: NA
CDR3 DNA: TGCGCCAGCAGCTTGGAATACGGATTTAACTATGGCTACACCTTC
CDR3 protein: CASSLEYGFNYGYTF

V gene: TRBV20-1
J gene: TRBJ2-3
D gene: NA
clone size: NA
CDR3 DNA: TGCAGTGCTTTTATGTGGGATACGCAGTATTTT
CDR3 protein: CSAFMWDTQYF

V gene: TRBV18
J gene: TRBJ2-1
D gene: NA
clone size: NA
CDR3 DNA: TGTGCCAGCTCACCTATCAGGGAAAATGAGCAGTTCTTC
CDR3 protein: CASSPIRENEQFF

V gene: TRBV27
J gene: TRBJ2-3
D gene: NA
clone size: NA
CDR3 DNA: TGTGCCAGCAGTTTCGGAGGGCCGCAGTATTTT
CDR3 protein: CASSFGGPQYF

V gene: TRBV29-1
J gene: TRBJ1-1
D gene: NA
clone size: NA
CDR3 DNA: TGCAGCGCTGATGGGGGGGTTGAGACTGAAGCTTTCTTT
CDR3 protein: CSADGGVETEAFF

V gene: TRBV2
J gene: TRBJ2-7
D gene: TRBD2
clone size: NA
CDR3 DNA: TGTGCCAGCAAGGCGGGGGGGACCGACGAGCAGTACTTC
CDR3 protein: CASKAGGTDEQYF

V gene: TRBV28
J gene: TRBJ2-5
D gene: TRBD1
clone size: NA
CDR3 DNA: TGTGCCAGCAGTTCCGGGACAGGGGGCGCGTTCCAAGAGACCCAGTACTTC
CDR3 protein: CASSSGTGGAFQETQYF

V gene: TRBV15
J gene: TRBJ1-5
D gene: TRBD1
clone size: NA
CDR3 DNA: TGTGCCACCAGCGCCCCCGTCCTACAGGGGCGGCAGCCCCAGCATTTT
CDR3 protein: CATSAPVLQGRQPQHF

V gene: TRBV4-3
J gene: TRBJ2-1
D gene: NA
clone size: NA
CDR3 DNA: TGCGCCAGCAGCCAAGACGCAGGGCATGAGCAGTTCTTC
CDR3 protein: CASSQDAGHEQFF

V gene: TRBV25-1
J gene: TRBJ1-4
D gene: NA
clone size: NA
CDR3 DNA: TGTGCCAGCAGTGAACTTGCAACTAATGAAAAACTGTTTTTT
CDR3 protein: CASSELATNEKLFF

V gene: TRBV11-2
J gene: TRBJ1-1
D gene: TRBD1
clone size: NA
CDR3 DNA: TGTGCCAGCAGCTCGAACAGGGGGCGGCGGACTGAAGCTTTCTTT
CDR3 protein: CASSSNRGRRTEAFF

V gene: TRBV30
J gene: TRBJ1-2
D gene: TRBD1
clone size: NA
CDR3 DNA: TGTGCCTGGAGTCCTCCGGACAGGACTAACTATGGCTACACCTTC
CDR3 protein: CAWSPPDRTNYGYTF

V gene: TRBV9
J gene: TRBJ2-3
D gene: TRBD2
clone size: NA
CDR3 DNA: TGTGCCAGCAGCGGCCGGGACTACACCACAGATACGCAGTATTTT
CDR3 protein: CASSGRDYTTDTQYF